The rows below give T cell receptor beta chains drawn from one sample of a study of STAT5B mutations in CD4+ large granular lymphocyte leukemia. TCRdb's table, derived via immunoSEQ multiplex PCR, lists solely in-frame clones and lacks some. The top ten hold around 3.5% of the sample, which has about 37,000 clones, 87% seen once. Sequenced: CD4+ T cells from blood buffy coats. All receptors come from a human donor in good health. CDR3s include the opening cysteine and the closing phenylalanine or tryptophan. A D gene is named only where the DNA matches it firmly. Expanded clones are given a class, and other clones once, few, many or no size at all.

>TRBD2|-|TRBV5-1|TRBJ2-7
CASSLGLASYEQYF
TGCGCCAGCAGCTTGGGACTAGCGTCGTACGAGCAGTACTTC
>TRBD1|-|TRBV5-4|TRBJ2-2
CASSFKQGMGTGELFF
TGTGCCAGCAGCTTTAAACAGGGGATGGGCACCGGGGAGCTGTTTTTT
>-|-|TRBV19|TRBJ2-7
CASRSGGPAVYEQYF
TGTGCCAGTAGGTCCGGTGGGCCCGCGGTGTACGAGCAGTACTTC
>TRBD2|-|TRBV7-2|TRBJ2-3
CASSSGTSGSLRTQYF
TGTGCCAGCAGCTCCGGGACTAGCGGGAGTCTAAGGACGCAGTATTTT
>-|-|TRBV7-2|TRBJ2-1
CASSLVGWSVDEQFF
TGTGCCAGCAGCTTAGTCGGGTGGTCGGTCGATGAGCAGTTCTTC
>-|-|TRBV9|TRBJ2-1
CASSVASSYNEQFF
TGTGCCAGCAGCGTAGCCAGCTCCTACAATGAGCAGTTCTTC
>-|-|TRBV6-4|TRBJ1-1
CASRGVNTEAFF
TGTGCCAGCAGAGGAGTGAACACTGAAGCTTTCTTT
>TRBD1|few|TRBV7-9|TRBJ1-2
CASSLGQGHGYTF
TGTGCCAGCAGCTTGGGACAGGGTCATGGCTACACCTTC
>-|-|TRBV18|TRBJ1-4
CASSPMRNEKLFF
TGTGCCAGCTCACCAATGAGAAATGAAAAACTGTTTTTT
>-|once|TRBV6-5|TRBJ1-2
CASSSPGPPSSGYTF
TGTGCCAGCAGTTCCCCGGGACCGCCATCTTCTGGCTACACCTTC
>-|-|TRBV11-2|TRBJ1-2
CASRRTGEDGYTF
TGTGCCAGCAGAAGGACGGGCGAGGATGGCTACACCTTC
>-|-|TRBV9|TRBJ1-3
CASSVRADSGNTIYF
TGTGCCAGCAGCGTACGGGCAGACTCTGGAAACACCATATATTTT
>-|-|TRBV5-4|TRBJ1-2
CASSETVDYGYTF
TGTGCCAGCAGCGAGACAGTGGACTATGGCTACACCTTC
>-|-|TRBV2|TRBJ1-1
CASKLEGLENTEAFF
TGTGCCAGCAAATTGGAGGGACTTGAGAACACTGAAGCTTTCTTT
>TRBD1|-|TRBV28|TRBJ2-7
CASSPGQPPYEQYF
TGTGCCAGCAGTCCGGGACAGCCGCCCTACGAGCAGTACTTC
>TRBD2|-|TRBV9|TRBJ2-1
CASSVVPSGRGEQFF
TGTGCCAGCAGCGTAGTCCCTAGCGGGAGGGGTGAGCAGTTCTTC
>TRBD2|-|TRBV5-5|TRBJ2-2
CASSLLAGVRAGELFF
TGTGCCAGCAGCTTATTAGCGGGAGTTCGTGCCGGGGAGCTGTTTTTT
>-|-|TRBV19|TRBJ2-2
CASSALRGPGELFF
TGTGCCAGTAGTGCCCTGCGGGGTCCGGGGGAGCTGTTTTTT
>-|-|TRBV10-3|TRBJ1-1
CAISDRAAVNTEAFF
TGTGCCATCAGTGACAGGGCGGCGGTGAACACTGAAGCTTTCTTT
>TRBD1|-|TRBV28|TRBJ2-4
CASTTGGENIQYF
TGTGCCAGTACGACAGGGGGCGAAAACATTCAGTACTTC
>TRBD2|-|TRBV5-6|TRBJ2-7
CASSLHGLAGIYEQYF
TGTGCCAGCAGCCTCCACGGACTAGCGGGGATCTACGAGCAGTACTTC
>-|once|TRBV10-3|TRBJ2-3
CAISESKWKGTSSSTDTQYF
TGTGCCATCAGTGAGTCGAAATGGAAAGGGACCTCCTCGAGCACAGATACGCAGTATTTT
>-|-|TRBV6-1|TRBJ2-7
CASSAHSLGRAYGAYEQYF
TGTGCCAGCAGTGCTCATTCCCTCGGACGGGCCTACGGGGCCTACGAGCAGTACTTC
>-|once|TRBV7-2|TRBJ1-1
CASSLPLGGQTEAFF
TGTGCCAGCAGCTTACCCCTTGGGGGGCAGACTGAAGCTTTCTTT
>-|-|TRBV9|TRBJ2-3
CASSVEPGRTDTQYF
TGTGCCAGCAGCGTAGAGCCGGGACGCACAGATACGCAGTATTTT
>TRBD2|-|TRBV5-5|TRBJ2-5
CASSSGTSGSIGQETQYF
TGTGCCAGCAGTAGCGGGACTAGCGGGAGCATCGGCCAAGAGACCCAGTACTTC
>TRBD2|few|TRBV11-2|TRBJ2-7
CASSSVAGGSEQYF
TGTGCCAGCAGCTCTGTGGCGGGAGGTTCCGAGCAGTACTTC
>-|once|TRBV11-3|TRBJ2-5
CASSSRGHRGETQYF
TGTGCCAGCAGCTCGCGGGGACACCGCGGAGAGACCCAGTACTTC
>-|-|TRBV5-5|TRBJ1-2
CASSFEAGDNYGYTF
TGTGCCAGCAGCTTTGAGGCAGGGGATAACTATGGCTACACCTTC
>-|-|TRBV6-1|TRBJ1-4
CASSPYRELLFF
TGTGCCAGCAGCCCCTACAGGGAGCTACTGTTTTTT
>TRBD1|-|TRBV5-1|TRBJ1-3
CASSLTGQGARNTIYF
TGCGCCAGCAGCCTGACCGGACAGGGGGCGAGGAACACCATATATTTT
>TRBD1|-|TRBV11-2|TRBJ1-2
CASRAGTGANYGYTF
TGTGCCAGCAGAGCCGGGACAGGGGCTAACTATGGCTACACCTTC
>-|few|TRBV7-9|TRBJ2-7
CASSSPLGGTSSYEQYF
TGTGCCAGCAGCTCCCCCTTGGGCGGCACTAGCTCCTACGAGCAGTACTTC
>TRBD1|-|TRBV5-1|TRBJ2-5
CASTRIGTGASGLQETQYF
TGCGCCAGCACCCGAATCGGGACAGGGGCCTCAGGCTTACAAGAGACCCAGTACTTC
>-|-|TRBV2|TRBJ1-1
CASSLVYGGTEAFF
TGTGCCAGCAGCCTGGTCTACGGGGGCACTGAAGCTTTCTTT
>-|once|TRBV6-6|TRBJ1-6
CASSYSMGRDSPLHF
TGTGCCAGCAGTTACTCGATGGGGCGCGATTCACCCCTCCACTTT
>TRBD2|-|TRBV7-2|TRBJ2-3
CASSAILSGSRTDTQYF
TGTGCCAGCAGCGCCATACTTAGCGGGAGCCGTACAGATACGCAGTATTTT
>-|-|TRBV5-1|TRBJ1-2
CASSSTDSANYGYTF
TGCGCCAGCAGCTCCACCGATTCTGCGAACTATGGCTACACCTTC
>-|once|TRBV11-2|TRBJ2-5
CASSWGRGQETQYF
TGTGCCAGCAGCTGGGGGAGAGGCCAAGAGACCCAGTACTTC
>-|-|TRBV6-5|TRBJ1-2
CASSYSDSGVYGYTF
TGTGCCAGCAGTTACAGTGATTCAGGGGTCTATGGCTACACCTTC
>TRBD1|-|TRBV10-1|TRBJ2-7
CASSTGQGDSYEQYF
TGCGCCAGCAGCACTGGACAGGGCGATTCCTACGAGCAGTACTTC
>-|-|TRBV11-3|TRBJ2-5
CASSLDTGIGETQYF
TGTGCCAGCAGCTTAGATACGGGGATTGGGGAGACCCAGTACTTC
>TRBD1|-|TRBV18|TRBJ2-5
CASSPQVATGRVETQYF
TGTGCCAGCTCACCACAGGTTGCGACAGGGAGAGTGGAGACCCAGTACTTC
>-|-|TRBV7-3|TRBJ1-1
CASSLKGGTEAFF
TGTGCCAGCAGCTTAAAGGGGGGCACTGAAGCTTTCTTT
>-|few|TRBV20-1|TRBJ1-3
CSAGSGNTIYF
TGCAGTGCAGGGTCCGGAAACACCATATATTTT
>TRBD1|-|TRBV19|TRBJ2-3
CASSPGQGAFVDTQYF
TGTGCCAGTAGTCCCGGACAGGGGGCTTTTGTAGATACGCAGTATTTT
>-|-|TRBV6-5|TRBJ1-2
CASSYKIGTFGGYTF
TGTGCCAGCAGTTACAAGATAGGGACCTTTGGTGGCTACACCTTC
>TRBD1|few|TRBV6-5|TRBJ1-2
CASSYGITGGVGYTF
TGTGCCAGCAGTTATGGCATTACAGGGGGAGTTGGCTACACCTTC
>-|-|TRBV28|TRBJ1-2
CASSWGNYGYTF
TGTGCCAGCAGCTGGGGTAACTATGGCTACACCTTC
>-|-|TRBV28|TRBJ2-7
CASNKLGREQYF
TGTGCCAGCAATAAACTAGGACGTGAGCAGTACTTC
>-|-|TRBV7-2|TRBJ2-7
CASTVSSGYEQYF
TGTGCCAGCACCGTCAGTTCGGGCTACGAGCAGTACTTC
>TRBD2|-|TRBV29-1|TRBJ2-3
CSVGPLAGGPTDTQYF
TGCAGCGTTGGGCCCTTAGCGGGAGGCCCCACAGATACGCAGTATTTT